Listed below are T cell receptor beta chains from one sample, sequenced in a study of T-cell memory formation after mild COVID-19. MiXCR, run by TCRdb on the 5' RACE reads, gives a single entry per CDR3 protein. The sample lists some 410,000 distinct CDR3 sequences, more than 20% occurring once. The sequenced sample was PBMCs or a T cell subset sorted from them (not recorded which). The receptor source for this set is an adult woman who had mild COVID-19 (a few samples of this study predate the infection). Cell type and time point are not known. CDR3s include the opening cysteine and the closing phenylalanine or tryptophan. The D gene is left open where the match is weak. Size is stated for part of the rows, as once, few or many counts, or as a class when the clone is expanded.

v_call	j_call	clone_size	d_call	cdr3_aa	cdr3_nt
TRBV2	TRBJ1-6	few	-	CASSEEVNSPLHF	TGTGCCAGCAGTGAAGAAGTTAATTCACCCCTCCACTTT
TRBV6-1	TRBJ2-1	-	TRBD1	CASSAIQGNEQFF	TGTGCCAGCAGTGCGATACAGGGGAATGAGCAGTTCTTC
TRBV18	TRBJ1-2	-	-	CASSPTANYGYTF	TGTGCCAGTTCACCAACAGCCAACTATGGCTACACCTTC
TRBV14	TRBJ2-1	-	-	CASSQGGGRGLWNEQFF	TGTGCCAGCAGCCAAGGAGGTGGGCGCGGGTTATGGAATGAGCAGTTCTTC
TRBV2	TRBJ2-1	-	TRBD1	CASSSGQGKNEQFF	TGTGCCAGCAGTTCGGGACAGGGGAAAAATGAGCAGTTCTTC
TRBV7-9	TRBJ2-7	few	TRBD2	CASSLSGRAYEQYF	TGTGCCAGCAGCTTGAGCGGGAGGGCCTACGAGCAGTACTTC
TRBV20-1	TRBJ2-3	many	-	CSATNREGTDTQYF	TGCAGTGCTACCAACAGGGAAGGTACAGATACGCAGTATTTT
TRBV20-1	TRBJ2-1	-	-	CSATQEEQFF	TGCAGTGCCACCCAAGAGGAGCAGTTCTTC
TRBV2	TRBJ2-7	few	-	CASRGSPSYEQYF	TGTGCCAGCAGAGGGTCCCCCTCCTACGAGCAGTACTTC
TRBV9	TRBJ2-2	few	-	CASSVVVGELFF	TGTGCCAGCAGCGTAGTTGTCGGGGAGCTGTTTTTT
TRBV24-1	TRBJ2-2	once	TRBD1	CATSGQGSTGELFF	TGTGCCACCAGTGGACAGGGAAGCACCGGGGAGCTGTTTTTT
TRBV5-1	TRBJ2-5	few	TRBD1	CASSTGQGYQETQYF	TGCGCCAGCAGTACGGGACAGGGGTACCAAGAGACCCAGTACTTC
TRBV7-8	TRBJ2-1	many	TRBD2	CASSLSLAGTHEQFF	TGTGCCAGCAGCTTAAGTCTAGCGGGAACCCATGAGCAGTTCTTC
TRBV7-2	TRBJ2-1	few	-	CASSFLRILGEQFF	TGTGCCAGCAGCTTCCTTCGAATCCTGGGTGAGCAGTTCTTC
TRBV7-3	TRBJ2-1	-	-	CASSPQPGNEQFF	TGTGCCAGCAGCCCACAGCCGGGGAATGAGCAGTTCTTC
TRBV20-1	TRBJ2-7	-	-	CSARDHSGVPDEQYF	TGCAGTGCTAGAGACCACTCGGGGGTCCCTGACGAGCAGTACTTC
TRBV6-6	TRBJ1-1	-	TRBD1	CASSYSTGVSEAFF	TGTGCCAGCAGTTACTCGACAGGGGTATCTGAAGCTTTCTTT
TRBV24-1	TRBJ2-3	-	TRBD1	CATRKGQAPDTQYF	TGTGCCACCCGTAAGGGACAGGCGCCCGATACGCAGTATTTT
TRBV28	TRBJ2-1	-	TRBD1	CASRQPGQVLDREDNEQFF	TGTGCCAGCAGACAACCGGGACAGGTTCTTGACAGGGAAGACAATGAGCAGTTCTTC
TRBV12-3/TRBV12-4	TRBJ1-1	few	-	CASSLLVGTEAFF	TGTGCCAGCAGTTTATTGGTTGGCACTGAAGCTTTCTTT
TRBV4-3	TRBJ2-1	few	-	CASSQVIAYNEQFF	TGCGCCAGCAGCCAAGTAATAGCCTACAATGAGCAGTTCTTC
TRBV27	TRBJ2-6	-	TRBD1	CASSPRQGAGANVLTF	TGTGCCAGCAGTCCGAGACAGGGGGCTGGAGCCAACGTCCTGACTTTC
TRBV20-1	TRBJ2-7	-	-	CSASGFAGSSGSYEQYF	TGCAGTGCTAGCGGCTTCGCGGGTAGTAGCGGTTCATACGAGCAGTACTTC
TRBV5-1	TRBJ1-2	-	-	CASSLAIGDGYTF	TGCGCCAGCAGCTTGGCGATTGGGGATGGCTACACCTTC
TRBV15	TRBJ2-7	few	TRBD2	CATSRVGGVYEQYF	TGTGCCACCAGCAGAGTTGGGGGGGTCTACGAGCAGTACTTC
TRBV20-1	TRBJ1-1	-	-	CSASGGLATEAFF	TGCAGTGCTAGCGGGGGTTTGGCCACTGAAGCTTTCTTT
TRBV5-6	TRBJ2-2	-	-	CASRMWGTGELFF	TGTGCCAGCAGGATGTGGGGTACCGGGGAGCTGTTTTTT